This T cell receptor beta chain stems from a study of blood T cells in healthy people across ages. Study observations and caveats: TCR beta diversity was tightly associated with the proportion of naive T cells.

Comment on this clonotype: The antigen remains unidentified.

Donation came from healthy Caucasian individuals in Russia who were aged about 6 to 90. Then a second PCR, running roughly 7 to 11 cycles, was carried out with a sample-barcoded 5' primer and a J-beta primer mix. Each CDR3 protein gets one entry after TCRdb re-called the 5' RACE reads with MiXCR. The table records about 1.4 million distinct CDR3 sequences, 55% to 75% of them present only once. V lost 3 bases to trimming and J lost 8 bases; unmatched junction nucleotides: 7. This CDR3 has 14 amino acids. CDR1 is MGHRA, CDR2 YSYEKL, per germline. The chain joins TRBV4-1 to TRBJ1-2, with 9 bases matching TRBD1. The TCR sequence derives from a man younger than 30 in good health. Source material: blood. The DNA for the CDR3 is TGCGCCAGCAGCCAGCCTACAGGGGGCCAAGGCTACACCTTC. Translating gives CASSQPTGGQGYTF.